This T cell receptor beta chain stems from a study of memory CD4+ T cells and cytomegalovirus serostatus. Single viable CD3+CD4+CD8-CD45RO+ cells were sorted as the memory CD4+ T cells. Germline V lookup: CDR1 SGHTA, CDR2 FQGNSA. Trimming cost V 2 bases and J 2 bases, with 9 bases left between them. This CDR3 has 14 residues. TCRdb keeps only in-frame clones here, not all; method: immunoSEQ multiplex PCR. The sample has over 35,000 clones, around 79% seen once. This receptor was taken from an adult in good health and CMV-seronegative. What was sequenced was memory CD4+ T cells from blood. The chain has TRBV7-2 and TRBJ1-1; a weak D match, TRBD1 (6 bases). CDR3 loop: CASSLRGPNTEAFF. CDR3 DNA: TGTGCCAGCAGCTTACGGGGGCCCAACACTGAAGCTTTCTTT.